This is a list of T cell receptor beta chains from one sample in a study of T cells in Graves' hyperthyroidism and ophthalmopathy. TCRdb re-derived calls from the multiplex PCR reads in MiXCR, one entry per CDR3 protein. The table includes roughly 500,000 distinct CDR3 sequences, roughly 14% detected once. Sample: blood. The receptor source for this set is a woman in her thirties with Graves' hyperthyroidism that later progressed to Graves' ophthalmopathy. Each CDR3 is given with its conserved first and last residue. Fields, in order: D gene, V gene, CDR3 protein. A D gene is named only where the DNA matches it firmly.

d_call: NA
v_call: TRBV11-2
cdr3_aa: CASSRTGAGNMNTEAFF

d_call: NA
v_call: TRBV11-3
cdr3_aa: CASSLGSYNEQFF

d_call: NA
v_call: TRBV12-3/TRBV12-4
cdr3_aa: CASSLVGAGSLEQFF

d_call: TRBD2
v_call: TRBV7-2
cdr3_aa: CASSLEGPGGLTDTQYF

d_call: TRBD2
v_call: TRBV9
cdr3_aa: CASSVTAGGDNEQFF

d_call: NA
v_call: TRBV5-1
cdr3_aa: CASSFGSDTQYF

d_call: TRBD2
v_call: TRBV30
cdr3_aa: CAWTSGLAAQETQYF

d_call: TRBD2
v_call: TRBV7-3
cdr3_aa: CASSGLAGDTGELFF

d_call: TRBD2
v_call: TRBV5-1
cdr3_aa: CASTLTSGRKETQYF

d_call: NA
v_call: TRBV6-2/TRBV6-3
cdr3_aa: CASSYSARGTYEQYF

d_call: NA
v_call: TRBV5-1
cdr3_aa: CASSLGIGGSSQPQHF

d_call: NA
v_call: TRBV20-1
cdr3_aa: CSARDPDSGYEQYF

d_call: NA
v_call: TRBV19
cdr3_aa: CASSMVGGVDTQYF

d_call: TRBD1
v_call: TRBV6-1
cdr3_aa: CASSVAPGQGNSPLHF

d_call: NA
v_call: TRBV12-3/TRBV12-4
cdr3_aa: CASSFLRQPQHF

d_call: NA
v_call: TRBV24-1
cdr3_aa: CATSDLNSVYGYTF

d_call: NA
v_call: TRBV12-3/TRBV12-4
cdr3_aa: CASTGTLVQPQHF

d_call: NA
v_call: TRBV11-2
cdr3_aa: CASSLDPGLGSPYEQYF

d_call: TRBD2
v_call: TRBV9
cdr3_aa: CASSVGTSGTPTGELFF

d_call: TRBD2
v_call: TRBV6-2/TRBV6-3
cdr3_aa: CASSYFPPGLAGSSSYNEQFF

d_call: NA
v_call: TRBV7-9
cdr3_aa: CASSLGQGLNNSPLHF

d_call: TRBD1
v_call: TRBV19
cdr3_aa: CASSFLNRDRDHNEQFF

d_call: TRBD1
v_call: TRBV2
cdr3_aa: CASSSRDRLEYGYTF

d_call: NA
v_call: TRBV28
cdr3_aa: CASSPLSPPHSGANVLTF

d_call: TRBD1
v_call: TRBV20-1
cdr3_aa: CSARGLDRADNEQFF

d_call: NA
v_call: TRBV28
cdr3_aa: CASRSRMISGNTIYF

d_call: TRBD1
v_call: TRBV6-1
cdr3_aa: CASKGQGVGYNEQFF

d_call: TRBD2
v_call: TRBV4-3
cdr3_aa: CASSQVRTSGFNTGELFF

d_call: TRBD2
v_call: TRBV9
cdr3_aa: CASSVRSSGNYEQYF

d_call: TRBD1
v_call: TRBV12-3/TRBV12-4
cdr3_aa: CASRPDRGFTNTGELFF

d_call: NA
v_call: TRBV28
cdr3_aa: CASSFPGALNQPQHF

d_call: NA
v_call: TRBV5-1
cdr3_aa: CASTRVGDLFNEQYF

d_call: TRBD1
v_call: TRBV20-1
cdr3_aa: CSARGERIKPGQGAWNYGYTF

d_call: NA
v_call: TRBV10-3
cdr3_aa: CAISESFGRATNTGELFF

d_call: NA
v_call: TRBV6-2/TRBV6-3
cdr3_aa: CATHIPFWGTGELFF

d_call: TRBD2
v_call: TRBV11-1
cdr3_aa: CASSSRLAGENEQFF

d_call: TRBD1
v_call: TRBV12-5
cdr3_aa: CASGYPGQGSYEQYF

d_call: NA
v_call: TRBV20-1
cdr3_aa: CSARGGSFNEKLFF

d_call: TRBD1
v_call: TRBV5-4
cdr3_aa: CASSDHRGPNEKLFF

d_call: TRBD1
v_call: TRBV27
cdr3_aa: CASSSGQGAEEQFF

d_call: NA
v_call: TRBV7-6
cdr3_aa: CASSQSGTGETQYF

d_call: NA
v_call: TRBV5-1
cdr3_aa: CASSLDEGSGNTIYF

d_call: TRBD1
v_call: TRBV20-1
cdr3_aa: CSARAGTEYGYTF

d_call: NA
v_call: TRBV20-1
cdr3_aa: CSAPTGEGADQPQHF

d_call: TRBD1
v_call: TRBV24-1
cdr3_aa: CATSDTGTGNQPQHF

d_call: NA
v_call: TRBV20-1
cdr3_aa: CSAPDHSDEKLFF

d_call: NA
v_call: TRBV7-9
cdr3_aa: CASSPLGSSSTDTQYF

d_call: NA
v_call: TRBV5-5
cdr3_aa: CASSLSRGNNEKLFF

d_call: NA
v_call: TRBV12-3/TRBV12-4
cdr3_aa: CASRVQGAGNTIYF

d_call: TRBD2
v_call: TRBV19
cdr3_aa: CASKRLAGGPHEQYF

d_call: TRBD1
v_call: TRBV11-3
cdr3_aa: CASSSTTGPTEAFF

d_call: NA
v_call: TRBV6-5
cdr3_aa: CASSYALRYEQYF

d_call: TRBD1
v_call: TRBV6-1
cdr3_aa: CASRIVDRENQPQHF

d_call: TRBD1
v_call: TRBV6-2/TRBV6-3
cdr3_aa: CASSSITGVGEQFF

d_call: NA
v_call: TRBV27
cdr3_aa: CASSSIGLKGKNSYEQYF

d_call: NA
v_call: TRBV4-1
cdr3_aa: CASRLGSVPGTEAFF

d_call: NA
v_call: TRBV7-2
cdr3_aa: CASSLASGLTYEQYF

d_call: TRBD2
v_call: TRBV24-1
cdr3_aa: CATGRTSGQNEQFF

d_call: TRBD2
v_call: TRBV27
cdr3_aa: CASSREGLAMGEQYF